The 14 T cell receptor beta chains reported below all come from one sample, sequenced in a study of cytomegalovirus exposure and HLA in healthy donors. The PCR employed 60 Vbeta primers together with 13 Jbeta primers. Profiling relied on immunoSEQ multiplex PCR, and the TCRdb table lists in-frame clones only, not all of them. The sample shows approximately 140,000 clones, 79% of them seen only once. Sequencing was performed on PBMCs. These receptor sequences come from a human donor in good health.

The J gene is TRBJ1-2, the V gene TRBV19; D might be TRBD1 (5 bases). In germline, CDR1 is LNHDA, CDR2 SQIVND (reference sequence). This CDR3 comprises 13 residues. Trimming shortened V by 5 bases and J by 3 bases, and 10 bases separated the two germline ends. In DNA form, the CDR3 reads TGTGCCAGTAGTGTCGGCAGGGACTATGGCTACACCTTC. As protein: CASSVGRDYGYTF.

This chain connects TRBV9 to TRBJ1-4; 10 bases are shared with TRBD1. This CDR3 has 15 amino acids. The junction had 13 bases not matched to a gene; V was cut back by 4 bases and J by 13 bases. Germline CDR1 SGDLS, CDR2 YYNGEE. The CDR3 loop is CASSPQTGTGDRLFF. CDR3 DNA: TGTGCCAGCAGCCCCCAAACCGGGACAGGGGATAGACTGTTTTTT.

This clone was seen more than once but under ten times. The junction departs from germline at one end; a sequencing error may be responsible. This sequence joins TRBV28 and TRBJ1-4, with no clear D. Germline V gene lookup returns CDR1 MDHEN and CDR2 SYDVKM. The CDR3 runs to 15 residues. CDR3 in amino acids: CAISFHSPTNEKLFF. As DNA, the CDR3 is TGTGCCATCAGTTTTCATAGCCCCACTAATGAAAAACTGTTTTTT.

This clone was detected once. The V gene is TRBV10-3, the J gene TRBJ2-5, with 15 bases matching TRBD2. The CDR3 length is 18 residues. V dropped 3 bases and J dropped 2; count of bases not matched to a gene: 7. CDR1 and CDR2 from the germline V gene are ENHRY and SYGVKD. This chain's CDR3 is CAISEPGLAGGEQETQYF. The CDR3 DNA is TGTGCCATCAGTGAACCGGGACTAGCGGGGGGCGAACAAGAGACCCAGTACTTC.

CDR3 sequence (DNA): TGTGCCAGTAGTATGTCAGCGGGAGGCTACAATGAGCAGTTCTTC. Amino acids: CASSMSAGGYNEQFF. The chain is built from TRBV19 and TRBJ2-1, with TRBD2 identical over 9 bases. The junction had 3 bases not matched to a gene; V was cut back by 3 bases and J by 3 bases. The CDR3 has 15 amino acids. Germline loops: CDR1 LNHDA, CDR2 SQIVND (reference sequence).

This chain's CDR3 is CASSYLGQGVPPGIGELFF. CDR3 bases: TGTGCCAGCAGCTATCTCGGACAGGGGGTACCCCCAGGTATCGGGGAGCTGTTTTTT. This chain joins TRBV5-4 and TRBJ2-2; 10 bases are shared with TRBD1. Per the germline V gene, CDR1 is SGHNT and CDR2 is YYREEE (reference sequence). This CDR3 has 19 residues. J gave up 7 bases and V 3 bases, and 18 bases lay outside the gene matches.

CDR3 amino acids: CASDRGSAYNEQFF. CDR3 sequence (DNA): TGTGCCAGTGACAGGGGGTCCGCCTACAATGAGCAGTTCTTC. This sequence joins TRBV19 and TRBJ2-1; 9 nucleotides match TRBD1. V lost 8 bases, J lost 2 bases, and 4 bases stayed unmatched. This CDR3 is built from 14 residues. CDR1 and CDR2 (germline): LNHDA, SQIVND (reference sequence). The full variable domain, with the rest looked up from reference TRBV19 and TRBJ2-1, is DGGITQSPKYLFRKEGQNVTLSCEQNLNHDAMYWYRQDPGQGLRLIYYSQIVNDFQKGDIAEGYSVSREKKESFPLTVTSAQKNPTAFYLCASDRGSAYNEQFFGPGTRLTVL.

This clone was seen a single time. This rearrangement joins TRBV19 to TRBJ2-1; 11 bases align to TRBD2. Germline assignment: CDR1 LNHDA and CDR2 SQIVND (reference sequence). J gave up 7 bases and V 3 bases, and 11 bases lay outside the gene matches. This CDR3 is 17 amino acids long. CDR3: CASSIGWVTSGENEQFF. The CDR3 DNA sequence: TGTGCCAGTAGTATCGGTTGGGTGACTAGCGGGGAGAATGAGCAGTTCTTC.

The chain employs TRBV5-1 and TRBJ2-2; the D is unclear. The germline V and J ends were trimmed by 2 bases and 2 bases, with 13 bases remaining between them. Germline CDR1 and CDR2: SGHRS and YFSETQ. This CDR3 is 16 amino acids long. The CDR3 bases are TGCGCCAGCAGCTTAACGGCCGACTTTAACACCGGGGAGCTGTTTTTT. This translates into CASSLTADFNTGELFF.

The genes are TRBV2 and TRBJ1-1; D call uncertain. The CDR3 spans 14 residues. V lost 7 bases, J lost 3 bases, and 15 bases lay in between. Germline-derived CDR1 and CDR2 are SNHLY and FYNNEI. The CDR3: CASIRRVRDTEAFF. CDR3 nucleotide sequence: TGTGCCAGCATTCGGAGGGTTCGGGACACTGAAGCTTTCTTT. The full variable domain, its missing parts supplied by reference TRBV2 and TRBJ1-1, is EPEVTQTPSHQVTQMGQEVILRCVPISNHLYFYWYRQILGQKVEFLVSFYNNEISEKSEIFDDQFSVERPDGSNFTLKIRSTKLEDSAMYFCASIRRVRDTEAFFGQGTRLTVV.

The V gene is TRBV7-9, the J gene TRBJ1-5, with 9 bases matching TRBD1. The CDR3 extends over 17 amino acids. The germline gives CDR1 SEHNR, CDR2 FQNEAQ (reference sequence). V lost 4 bases to trimming and J lost 3 bases; unmatched junction nucleotides: 10. The CDR3 region has the DNA TGTGCCAGCAGCTCCACCGGGACAGGGTTGTTCAATCAGCCCCAGCATTTT. Amino acids: CASSSTGTGLFNQPQHF.

The chain has TRBV5-1 and TRBJ1-3; 8 bases are shared with TRBD1. CDR1 SGHRS and CDR2 YFSETQ come from the germline V gene. Trimming cost V 2 bases and J 0 bases; bases outside gene matches: 1. The CDR3 has 15 residues. CDR3 DNA: TGCGCCAGCAGCTTACAGGGGGGCTCTGGAAACACCATATATTTT. Translating it yields CASSLQGGSGNTIYF. Full variable domain (remainder filled in from reference TRBV5-1 and TRBJ1-3): KAGVTQTPRYLIKTRGQQVTLSCSPISGHRSVSWYQQTPGQGLQFLFEYFSETQRNKGNFPGRFSGRQFSNSRSEMNVSTLELGDSALYLCASSLQGGSGNTIYFGEGSWLTVV.

The chain recombines TRBV12-5 with TRBJ2-2, with TRBD2 identical over 11 bases. V shed 1 base and J 4 bases; nucleotides not matched to a gene: 11. The CDR3 runs 19 residues. Germline V gives CDR1 LGHNT, CDR2 FRNRAP. The CDR3 DNA follows: TGTGCTAGTGGTTTGGGGCTTCGCCTAGCGGGGGGTAGCACCGGGGAGCTGTTTTTT. The encoded protein is CASGLGLRLAGGSTGELFF. The full variable domain, rest sourced from reference TRBV12-5 and TRBJ2-2, is DARVTQTPRHKVTEMGQEVTMRCQPILGHNTVFWYRQTMMQGLELLAYFRNRAPLDDSGMPKDRFSAEMPDATLATLKIQPSEPRDSAVYFCASGLGLRLAGGSTGELFFGEGSRLTVL.

The V and J genes are TRBV28 and TRBJ1-2; D unresolved. Looked up from germline, CDR1 is MDHEN and CDR2 is SYDVKM. The CDR3 consists of 12 residues. Between the trimmed V and J ends, which lost 5 bases and 0 bases, there was a span of 4 bases. The CDR3 DNA reads TGTGCCAGCAGTAACTCTAACTATGGCTACACCTTC. Its translation is CASSNSNYGYTF.